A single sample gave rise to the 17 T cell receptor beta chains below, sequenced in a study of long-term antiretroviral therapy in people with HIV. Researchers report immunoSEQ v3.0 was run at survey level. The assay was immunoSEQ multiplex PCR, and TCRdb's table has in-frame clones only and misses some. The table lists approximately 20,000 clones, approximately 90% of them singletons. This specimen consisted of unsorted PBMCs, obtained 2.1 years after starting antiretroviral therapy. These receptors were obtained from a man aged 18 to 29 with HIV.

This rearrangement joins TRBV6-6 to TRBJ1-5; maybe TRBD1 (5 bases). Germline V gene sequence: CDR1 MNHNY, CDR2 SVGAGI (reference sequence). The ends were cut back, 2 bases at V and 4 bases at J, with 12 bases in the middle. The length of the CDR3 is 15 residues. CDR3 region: CASSYGGSINQPQHF. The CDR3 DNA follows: TGTGCCAGCAGTTACGGGGGTTCCATAAATCAGCCCCAGCATTTT.

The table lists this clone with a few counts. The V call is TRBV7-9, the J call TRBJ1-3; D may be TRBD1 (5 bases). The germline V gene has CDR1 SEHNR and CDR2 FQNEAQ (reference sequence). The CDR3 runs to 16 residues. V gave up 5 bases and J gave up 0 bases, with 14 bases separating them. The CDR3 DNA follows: TGTGCCAGCAGCCACGGAATGGGGGTCTCTGGAAACACCATATATTTT. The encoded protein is CASSHGMGVSGNTIYF.

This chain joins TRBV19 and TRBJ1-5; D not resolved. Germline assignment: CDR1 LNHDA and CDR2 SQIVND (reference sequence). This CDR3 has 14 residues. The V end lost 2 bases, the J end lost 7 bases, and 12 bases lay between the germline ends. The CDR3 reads CASSIPPLTQPQHF. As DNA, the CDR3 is TGTGCCAGTAGTATACCCCCCCTTACGCAGCCCCAGCATTTT. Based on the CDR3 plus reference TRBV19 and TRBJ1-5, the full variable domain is DGGITQSPKYLFRKEGQNVTLSCEQNLNHDAMYWYRQDPGQGLRLIYYSQIVNDFQKGDIAEGYSVSREKKESFPLTVTSAQKNPTAFYLCASSIPPLTQPQHFGDGTRLSIL.

CDR3 bases: TGTGCCAGCAGTCCGGGACAGTATTTGGACTATGGCTACACCTTC. Its protein product is CASSPGQYLDYGYTF. The genes are TRBV2 and TRBJ1-2, with 7 bases that match TRBD1. CDR1 SNHLY and CDR2 FYNNEI come from the germline V gene. Losses at the gene ends were 5 bases for V and 3 bases for J; bases not matched to a gene: 9. CDR3 length: 15 amino acids.

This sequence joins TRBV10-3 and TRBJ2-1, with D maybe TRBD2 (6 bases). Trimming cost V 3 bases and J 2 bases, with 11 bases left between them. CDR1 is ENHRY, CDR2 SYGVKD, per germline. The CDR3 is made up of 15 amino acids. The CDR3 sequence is CAISDTGVPYNEQFF. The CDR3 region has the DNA TGTGCCATCAGTGATACGGGAGTCCCCTACAATGAGCAGTTCTTC.

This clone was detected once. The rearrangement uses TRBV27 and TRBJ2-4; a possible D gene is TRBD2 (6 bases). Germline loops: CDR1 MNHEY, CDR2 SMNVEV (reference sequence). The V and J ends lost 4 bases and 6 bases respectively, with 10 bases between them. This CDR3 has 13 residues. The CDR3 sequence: CASSWSEGNIQYF. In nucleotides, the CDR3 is TGTGCCAGCAGTTGGTCGGAGGGAAACATTCAGTACTTC.

The CDR3 region has the DNA TGTGCCAGCAGTGAATTTAGGGATAGCAATCAGCCCCAGCATTTT. Encoded protein: CASSEFRDSNQPQHF. The chain employs TRBV2 and TRBJ1-5; D is unclear. The CDR3 extends over 15 amino acids. CDR1 is SNHLY and CDR2 is FYNNEI in the germline V gene. V gave up 2 bases and J gave up 0 bases, with 8 bases separating them.

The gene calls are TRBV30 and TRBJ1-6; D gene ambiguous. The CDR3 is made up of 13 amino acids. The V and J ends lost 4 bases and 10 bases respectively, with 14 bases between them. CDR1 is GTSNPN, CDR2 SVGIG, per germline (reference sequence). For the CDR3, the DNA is TGTGCCTGGAAGGCTGCGGGTCCGTCACCCCTCCACTTT. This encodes CAWKAAGPSPLHF.

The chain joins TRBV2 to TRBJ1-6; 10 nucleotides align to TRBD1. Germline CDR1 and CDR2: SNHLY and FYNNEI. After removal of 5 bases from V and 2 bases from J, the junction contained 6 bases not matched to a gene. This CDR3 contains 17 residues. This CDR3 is CASSRDRGGTYNSPLHF. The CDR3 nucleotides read TGTGCCAGCAGTAGGGACAGGGGTGGGACCTATAATTCACCCCTCCACTTT.

Written as DNA, the CDR3 is TGTGCCAGTTCAGCCGCCCGGCGGGGAATCTCAGATACGCAGTATTTT. Its translation is CASSAARRGISDTQYF. V gene TRBV19 combines with J gene TRBJ2-3; the D gene is possibly TRBD2 (6 bases). The CDR3 is made up of 16 amino acids. V was cut by 8 bases and J by 4 bases, with 22 bases left in between. CDR1 is LNHDA and CDR2 is SQIVND in the germline V gene (reference sequence).

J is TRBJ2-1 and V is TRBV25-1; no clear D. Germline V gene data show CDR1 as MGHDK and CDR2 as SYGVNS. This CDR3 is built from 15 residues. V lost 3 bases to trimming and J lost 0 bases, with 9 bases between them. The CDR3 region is CASSDTSSSYNEQFF. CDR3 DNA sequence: TGTGCCAGCAGTGATACCTCTAGCTCCTACAATGAGCAGTTCTTC.

The CDR3 loop is CASSFSDRAAGELFF. The CDR3 coding sequence is TGTGCCAGCAGTTTTTCGGACAGGGCTGCCGGGGAGCTGTTTTTT. The V call is TRBV28, the J call TRBJ2-2; 8 positions agree with TRBD1. Germline V gives CDR1 MDHEN, CDR2 SYDVKM. This CDR3 region has 15 residues. V shed 3 bases and J 6 bases; nucleotides not matched to a gene: 6.

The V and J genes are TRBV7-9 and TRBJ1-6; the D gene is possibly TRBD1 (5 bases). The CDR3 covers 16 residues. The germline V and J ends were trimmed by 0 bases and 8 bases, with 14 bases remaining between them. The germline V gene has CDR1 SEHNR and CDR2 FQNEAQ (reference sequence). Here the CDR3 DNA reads TGTGCCAGCAGCTTAGCACCCGGGACCGAGGATTCACCCCTCCACTTT. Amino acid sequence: CASSLAPGTEDSPLHF.

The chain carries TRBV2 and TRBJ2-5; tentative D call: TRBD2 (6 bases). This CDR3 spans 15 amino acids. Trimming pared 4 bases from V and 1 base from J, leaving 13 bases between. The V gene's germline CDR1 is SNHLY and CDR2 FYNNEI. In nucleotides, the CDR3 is TGTGCCAGCAGTGTCAATAGCGGACCCCAAGAGACCCAGTACTTC. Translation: CASSVNSGPQETQYF.

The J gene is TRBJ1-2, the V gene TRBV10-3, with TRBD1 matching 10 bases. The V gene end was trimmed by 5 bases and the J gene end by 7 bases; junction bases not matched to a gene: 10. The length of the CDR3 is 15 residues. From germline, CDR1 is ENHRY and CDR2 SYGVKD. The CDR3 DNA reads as TGTGCCATCAGTCTCGGGACAGGGGATACCGGTGGCTACACCTTC. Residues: CAISLGTGDTGGYTF.

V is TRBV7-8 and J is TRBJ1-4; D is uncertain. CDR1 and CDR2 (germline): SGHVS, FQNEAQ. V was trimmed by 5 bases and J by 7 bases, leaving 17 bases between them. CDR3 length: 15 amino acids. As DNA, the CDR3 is TGTGCCAGCAGCGAGGCAGGTGGACGAGTTGAAAAACTGTTTTTT. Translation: CASSEAGGRVEKLFF.

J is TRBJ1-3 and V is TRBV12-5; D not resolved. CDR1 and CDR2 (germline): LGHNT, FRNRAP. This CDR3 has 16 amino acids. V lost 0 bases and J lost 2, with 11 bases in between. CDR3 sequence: CASGLVRSPPGNTIYF. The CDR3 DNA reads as TGTGCTAGTGGTTTGGTACGCTCCCCCCCTGGAAACACCATATATTTT.